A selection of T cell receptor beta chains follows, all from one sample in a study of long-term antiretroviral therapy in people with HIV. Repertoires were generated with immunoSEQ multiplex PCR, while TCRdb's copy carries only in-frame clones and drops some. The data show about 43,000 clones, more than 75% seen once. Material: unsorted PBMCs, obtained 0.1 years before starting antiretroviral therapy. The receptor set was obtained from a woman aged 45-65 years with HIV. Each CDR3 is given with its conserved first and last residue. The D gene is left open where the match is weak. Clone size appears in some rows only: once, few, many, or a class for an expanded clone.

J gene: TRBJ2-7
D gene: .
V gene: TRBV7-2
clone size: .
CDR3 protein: CASSLGRTYEQYF
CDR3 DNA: TGTGCCAGCAGCTTAGGCAGAACCTACGAGCAGTACTTC

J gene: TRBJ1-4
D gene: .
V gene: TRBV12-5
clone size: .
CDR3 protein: CASGTGSPREKLFF
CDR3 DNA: TGTGCTAGTGGCACCGGGAGCCCCCGGGAAAAACTGTTTTTT

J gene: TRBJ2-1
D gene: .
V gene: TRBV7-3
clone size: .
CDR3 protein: CASSLTGADEQFF
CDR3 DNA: TGTGCCAGCAGCTTAACGGGAGCGGATGAGCAGTTCTTC

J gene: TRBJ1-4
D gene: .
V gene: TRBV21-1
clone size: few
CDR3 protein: CASSIEGSNEKLFF
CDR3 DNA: TGTGCCAGCAGCATAGAGGGTTCTAATGAAAAACTGTTTTTT

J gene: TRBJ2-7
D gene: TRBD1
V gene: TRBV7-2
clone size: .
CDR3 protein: CASSRRTGAVHEQYF
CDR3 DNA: TGTGCCAGCAGCAGAAGGACAGGGGCCGTCCACGAGCAGTACTTC

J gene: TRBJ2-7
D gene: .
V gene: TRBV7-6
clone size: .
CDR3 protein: CASSLDVQGYEQYF
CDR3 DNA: TGTGCCAGCAGCTTAGATGTCCAGGGCTACGAGCAGTACTTC

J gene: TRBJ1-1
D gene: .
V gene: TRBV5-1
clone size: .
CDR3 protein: CASSQHVGGFGNTEAFF
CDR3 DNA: TGCGCCAGCAGCCAACACGTCGGGGGGTTTGGGAACACTGAAGCTTTCTTT

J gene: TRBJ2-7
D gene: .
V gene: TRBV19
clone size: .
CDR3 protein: CASSIRPGIYEQYF
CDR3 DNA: TGTGCCAGTAGTATTAGGCCAGGGATATACGAGCAGTACTTC

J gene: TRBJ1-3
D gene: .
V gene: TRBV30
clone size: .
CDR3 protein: CAWSPDAAGNTIYF
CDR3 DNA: TGTGCCTGGAGTCCCGATGCAGCTGGAAACACCATATATTTT

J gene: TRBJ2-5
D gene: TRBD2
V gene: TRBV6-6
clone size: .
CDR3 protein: CASSYSPRGAQETQYF
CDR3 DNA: TGTGCCAGCAGTTACTCACCGCGGGGGGCTCAAGAGACCCAGTACTTC

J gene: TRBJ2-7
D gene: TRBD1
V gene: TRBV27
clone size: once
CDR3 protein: CASSPTGARGDEQYF
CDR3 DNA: TGTGCCAGCAGCCCTACAGGGGCCCGGGGAGACGAGCAGTACTTC

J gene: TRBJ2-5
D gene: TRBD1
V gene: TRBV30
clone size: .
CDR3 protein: CAWSGTGGETQYF
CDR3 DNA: TGTGCCTGGAGCGGGACAGGGGGGGAGACCCAGTACTTC

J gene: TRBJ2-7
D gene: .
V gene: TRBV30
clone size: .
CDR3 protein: CAWSATTRASEQYF
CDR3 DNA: TGTGCCTGGAGTGCCACCACCAGAGCCTCCGAGCAGTACTTC

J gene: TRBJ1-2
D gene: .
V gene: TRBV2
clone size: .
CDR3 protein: CASSEVGPDGYTF
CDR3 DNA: TGTGCCAGCAGTGAGGTCGGGCCTGATGGCTACACCTTC

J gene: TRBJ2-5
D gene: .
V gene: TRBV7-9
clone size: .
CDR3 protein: CASSGRGEETQYF
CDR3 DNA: TGTGCCAGCAGCGGCAGGGGGGAAGAGACCCAGTACTTC

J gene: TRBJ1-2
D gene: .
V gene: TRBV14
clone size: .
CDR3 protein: CASSPIGSGFYGYTF
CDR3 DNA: TGTGCCAGCAGCCCCATTGGCTCGGGGTTCTATGGCTACACCTTC